Presented here are 24 T cell receptor beta chains from one specimen sequenced in a study of blood T cell repertoires in COVID-19. Clones were read by immunoSEQ multiplex PCR, and TCRdb kept only the in-frame ones, dropping some. The table lists 40,000 to 55,000 clones, roughly 90% of them singletons. Sequencing was performed on peripheral blood. Receptors originate from a human donor in a cohort sampled during active COVID-19.

This chain joins TRBV18 and TRBJ2-5; D is uncertain. This CDR3 has 13 residues. V shed 2 bases and J shed 0 bases, with 4 bases lying between them. From germline, CDR1 is KGHSH and CDR2 LQKENI. As DNA, the CDR3 is TGTGCCAGCTCACCAAACTACCAAGAGACCCAGTACTTC. Amino acid sequence: CASSPNYQETQYF.

The V gene is TRBV3-1 (or the pseudogene TRBV3-2), the J gene TRBJ2-7; 8 positions agree with TRBD1. The germline V gene has CDR1 LGHDT and CDR2 YNNKEL (reference sequence). V dropped 3 bases and J dropped 3; count of bases not matched to a gene: 10. CDR3 length equals 16 residues. In nucleotides, the CDR3 is TGTGCCAGCAGCCACAGAAATGACAGGGGAAACTACGAGCAGTACTTC. It yields the protein CASSHRNDRGNYEQYF.

The rearrangement links TRBV6-2 or TRBV6-3 to TRBJ2-7; tentative D call: TRBD1 (6 bases). CDR1 and CDR2 (germline): MNHEY, SVGEGT. Trimming pared 1 base from V and 3 bases from J, leaving 16 bases between. The CDR3 consists of 16 residues. CDR3 sequence (DNA): TGTGCCAGCAGTTACTTTGGACAGAAGTTCCGCTACGAGCAGTACTTC. Its translation is CASSYFGQKFRYEQYF.

The J gene is TRBJ2-1, the V gene TRBV5-6; TRBD2 aligns across 10 bases. The germline gives CDR1 SGHDT, CDR2 YYEEEE. The CDR3 consists of 16 residues. V shed 7 bases and J 4 bases; nucleotides not matched to a gene: 11. Here the CDR3 DNA reads TGTGCCAGCTCCGGGGGAGGACTAGCGGTATACAATGAGCAGTTCTTC. Translating it yields CASSGGGLAVYNEQFF.

V gene TRBV5-5 combines with J gene TRBJ1-1, with unresolved D. CDR1 is SGHKS, CDR2 YYEKEE, per germline (reference sequence). V gave up 3 bases and J gave up 0 bases, with 9 bases separating them. The CDR3 has 14 amino acids. The CDR3 region is CASSWSVMNTEAFF. In nucleotides, the CDR3 is TGTGCCAGCAGCTGGTCGGTAATGAACACTGAAGCTTTCTTT.

The rearrangement uses TRBV7-2 and TRBJ1-1; TRBD1 aligns across 8 bases. Germline lookup yields CDR1 SGHTA and CDR2 FQGNSA. The CDR3 is made up of 16 amino acids. The V gene end was trimmed by 5 bases and the J gene end by 0 bases; junction bases not matched to a gene: 8. This CDR3 reads CASSSPGQAMNTEAFF. CDR3 bases: TGTGCCAGCAGCAGCCCGGGACAGGCCATGAACACTGAAGCTTTCTTT.

The chain is built from TRBV6-5 and TRBJ1-4; D is ambiguous. CDR1 is MNHEY and CDR2 is SVGAGI in the germline V gene. The CDR3 totals 16 residues. Trimming stripped 3 bases from V and 0 bases from J, with 11 bases between. The CDR3 spells CASSYSGEATNEKLFF. CDR3 coding DNA: TGTGCCAGCAGTTATAGCGGGGAGGCAACTAATGAAAAACTGTTTTTT.

Here the CDR3 reads CASSQDLTSGGGQKQYF. CDR3 coding DNA: TGCGCCAGCAGCCAAGATTTAACTAGCGGGGGGGGACAAAAGCAGTATTTT. The chain links TRBV4-3 to TRBJ2-3; TRBD2 agrees at 13 bases. Trimming removed 0 bases from V and 11 bases from J; junction bases left unmatched: 11. CDR1 and CDR2 from the germline V gene are LGHNA and YSLEER. The CDR3 contains 17 residues.

The chain has TRBV27 and TRBJ2-7; a possible D gene is TRBD2 (6 bases). CDR3 length equals 17 residues. Germline V gene lookup returns CDR1 MNHEY and CDR2 SMNVEV (reference sequence). The V end was cut by 5 bases, the J end by 0 bases, with 20 bases between. This CDR3 reads CASSPRPGDLSSYEQYF. CDR3 bases: TGTGCCAGCAGTCCTAGGCCGGGGGACTTGAGCTCCTACGAGCAGTACTTC.

The rearrangement uses TRBV18 and TRBJ2-3; no firm D call. Germline loops: CDR1 KGHSH, CDR2 LQKENI. Deletions cut 3 bases from V and 9 bases from J, with 4 bases between. CDR3 length: 10 amino acids. CDR3 residues: CASSPQTQYF. CDR3 DNA: TGTGCCAGCTCACCCCAAACGCAGTATTTT.

This clone turned up a few times. The V and J genes are TRBV4-1 and TRBJ2-7; 8 nucleotides line up with TRBD1. Germline V gene data show CDR1 as MGHRA and CDR2 as YSYEKL. This CDR3 spans 15 amino acids. V shed 1 base and J 4 bases; nucleotides not matched to a gene: 6. The CDR3 loop is CASSQGTGRFYEQYF. The CDR3 region has the DNA TGCGCCAGCAGCCAAGGGACAGGGCGCTTTTACGAGCAGTACTTC.

This chain joins TRBV19 and TRBJ1-6; D gene unclear. V dropped 7 bases and J dropped 0 bases, with 10 bases sitting between them. The germline gives CDR1 LNHDA, CDR2 SQIVND (reference sequence). The CDR3 spans 15 residues. CDR3 in DNA: TGTGCCAGTACCCTAAGAAGCTCCTATAATTCACCCCTCCACTTT. This sequence encodes CASTLRSSYNSPLHF.

V usage is TRBV9 and J usage is TRBJ2-3; 15 bases are a match to TRBD2. Trimming at V came to 4 bases and at J to 0 bases, leaving 6 bases not matched to a gene. Per the germline V gene, CDR1 is SGDLS and CDR2 is YYNGEE. The CDR3 has 18 residues. CDR3 region: CASSLGLAGGTSTDTQYF. CDR3 DNA sequence: TGTGCCAGCAGCTTGGGACTAGCGGGGGGCACTAGCACAGATACGCAGTATTTT.

The gene calls are TRBV7-9 and TRBJ1-1, with 7 bases that match TRBD1. V lost 5 bases, J lost 0 bases, and 12 bases stayed unmatched. The CDR3 sequence is 17 residues long. Germline CDR1 and CDR2: SEHNR and FQNEAQ (reference sequence). The CDR3 bases are TGTGCCAGCAGCACTTACGCGACAGGGAAGATGAACACTGAAGCTTTCTTT. Encoded protein: CASSTYATGKMNTEAFF.

The chain uses TRBV2 and TRBJ2-3; D remains unclear. Germline V gene lookup returns CDR1 SNHLY and CDR2 FYNNEI. CDR3 length: 16 amino acids. V was pared by 3 bases and J by 1 base, with 14 bases between. The CDR3 spells CASSEVRPQGTDTQYF. The DNA of the CDR3 is TGTGCCAGCAGTGAGGTCAGGCCACAAGGCACAGATACGCAGTATTTT. Together with reference TRBV2 and TRBJ2-3, the CDR3 gives the full variable domain: EPEVTQTPSHQVTQMGQEVILRCVPISNHLYFYWYRQILGQKVEFLVSFYNNEISEKSEIFDDQFSVERPDGSNFTLKIRSTKLEDSAMYFCASSEVRPQGTDTQYFGPGTRLTVL.

This clone has only one observation. The V and J genes are TRBV5-1 and TRBJ2-2, with a weak D call TRBD1 (6 bases). This CDR3 has 16 amino acids. Germline V gene sequence: CDR1 SGHRS, CDR2 YFSETQ. V lost 2 bases to trimming and J lost 2 bases, with 13 bases between them. In DNA, the CDR3 is TGCGCCAGCAGCTTAGGGGGTCAGGGAAACACCGGGGAGCTGTTTTTT. The encoded protein is CASSLGGQGNTGELFF.

The chain joins TRBV6-6 to TRBJ1-2; a weak D match, TRBD1 (6 bases). Deletions cut 6 bases from V and 2 bases from J, with 13 bases between. The CDR3 runs 14 residues. Germline V gene data show CDR1 as MNHNY and CDR2 as SVGAGI (reference sequence). In DNA form, the CDR3 reads TGTGCCAGCAGCCGGGACGGGACAAACTATGGCTACACCTTC. Translated, it gives CASSRDGTNYGYTF.

The chain links TRBV19 to TRBJ2-5, with 8 bases identical to TRBD2. There are 16 residues in the CDR3. The ends lost 0 bases at V and 3 bases at J; junction bases unmatched: 6. The germline CDR1 and CDR2 sequences are LNHDA and SQIVND (reference sequence). The CDR3 nucleotides are TGTGCCAGTAGTATAGATCCAGAGACTAGCGAAGAGACCCAGTACTTC. Translation: CASSIDPETSEETQYF.

This chain links TRBV24-1 with TRBJ2-1; tentatively, D is TRBD1 (6 bases). The V gene lost 4 bases and the J gene lost 7 bases, with 10 bases spanning the gap. This CDR3 contains 13 residues. Germline lookup yields CDR1 KGHDR and CDR2 SFDVKD. The CDR3 DNA reads as TGTGCCACCAGTGACACTACAGGGAATGAGCAGTTCTTC. Amino acid sequence: CATSDTTGNEQFF.

This clone was seen once. J is TRBJ2-5 and V is TRBV6-5; 9 bases agree with TRBD2. Germline values: CDR1 MNHEY, CDR2 SVGAGI. There are 15 residues in the CDR3. With 8 bases clipped from V and 5 bases from J, the junction kept 12 bases outside the gene matches. CDR3 in amino acids: CASGAWSGGPETQYF. The CDR3 nucleotides read TGTGCCAGCGGGGCTTGGAGCGGGGGGCCGGAGACCCAGTACTTC.

The sample holds one count of this clone. This chain connects TRBV6-5 to TRBJ1-1; D unresolved. This CDR3 is built from 11 residues. Germline lookup yields CDR1 MNHEY and CDR2 SVGAGI. V was cut by 6 bases and J by 6 bases, with 8 bases left in between. In nucleotides, the CDR3 is TGTGCCAGCAGACGAGGGTCTGAAGCTTTCTTT. It encodes CASRRGSEAFF.

The gene calls are TRBV24-1 and TRBJ2-2, with D tentatively TRBD1 (5 bases). The germline V gene encodes CDR1 KGHDR and CDR2 SFDVKD. The CDR3 consists of 16 residues. V lost 6 bases and J lost 4, with 17 bases in between. CDR3 nucleotides: TGTGCCACCAGTAACTTTAGGGGTAGGGGCACCGGGGAGCTGTTTTTT. It is translated as CATSNFRGRGTGELFF.

This chain connects TRBV18 to TRBJ1-1; D perhaps matches TRBD1 (5 bases). V was shortened by 3 bases and J by 0 bases, with 17 bases between the two germline ends. The CDR3 loop spans 17 amino acids. Looked up from germline, CDR1 is KGHSH and CDR2 is LQKENI. The CDR3 DNA reads TGTGCCAGCTCACCCCGCCTTCTTAGGGGATTGAACACTGAAGCTTTCTTT. Translated, it gives CASSPRLLRGLNTEAFF.

V and J are TRBV27 and TRBJ2-2; possible D gene TRBD2, 5 bases. Germline CDR1 MNHEY, CDR2 SMNVEV (reference sequence). CDR3 length equals 15 residues. Trimming pared 0 bases from V and 6 bases from J, leaving 11 bases between. CDR3 protein: CASSLSTGTPGELFF. The CDR3 bases are TGTGCCAGCAGTTTATCGACGGGAACCCCCGGGGAGCTGTTTTTT.